Listed below are T cell receptor beta chains from one sample, sequenced in a study of shared clonotypes between healthy human individuals. Produced via immunoSEQ multiplex PCR; TCRdb's table is partial and in-frame only. The sample lists roughly 2.5 million clones, just over 90% occurring once. What was sequenced was naive CD4+ T cells sorted from blood. Receptors were obtained from a man aged 18 to 30 in good health. CDR3s include the opening cysteine and the closing phenylalanine or tryptophan. The order of the fields is J gene, clone size, D gene, V gene, CDR3 protein, CDR3 DNA. D genes are given only for firm matches. Expanded clones are given a class, and other clones once, few, many or no size at all.

TRBJ2-7 . . TRBV5-1 CASSLWTVNEQYF TGCGCCAGCAGCTTGTGGACAGTTAACGAGCAGTACTTC
TRBJ2-1 . . TRBV7-8 CASTLAARGSSYNEQFF TGTGCCAGCACCCTTGCAGCCCGGGGGAGCTCCTACAATGAGCAGTTCTTC
TRBJ1-2 . TRBD1 TRBV6-1 CASSEDRGIYGYTF TGTGCCAGCAGTGAAGACAGGGGTATCTATGGCTACACCTTC
TRBJ2-5 . TRBD1 TRBV5-5 CASSFLQGALETQYF TGTGCCAGCAGCTTTTTACAGGGGGCGTTGGAGACCCAGTACTTC
TRBJ2-3 . . TRBV27 CASSRQASGTQYF TGTGCCAGCAGCCGCCAGGCTAGTGGCACGCAGTATTTT
TRBJ2-7 . TRBD2 TRBV5-4 CASSLVASGDYEQYF TGTGCCAGCAGCTTGGTGGCTAGCGGGGATTACGAGCAGTACTTC
TRBJ2-7 . . TRBV10-3 CAISDRPPYEQYF TGTGCCATCAGTGACCGGCCCCCCTACGAGCAGTACTTC
TRBJ2-7 . . TRBV7-8 CASSLAGVLYEQYF TGTGCCAGCAGCTTAGCGGGGGTCTTATACGAGCAGTACTTC
TRBJ1-1 . TRBD1 TRBV19 CASSLQGARTEAFF TGTGCCAGTAGTCTACAGGGGGCTCGTACTGAAGCTTTCTTT
TRBJ1-3 . . TRBV19 CASKEGLSGNTIYF TGTGCCAGTAAGGAGGGTCTCTCTGGAAACACCATATATTTT
TRBJ1-1 . TRBD1 TRBV18 CASSPPGQGYTEAFF TGTGCCAGCTCACCACCGGGACAGGGATACACTGAAGCTTTCTTT
TRBJ2-7 . TRBD2 TRBV5-1 CASSWTSGIIYEQYF TGCGCCAGCAGCTGGACTAGCGGGATTATCTACGAGCAGTACTTC
TRBJ2-3 . . TRBV10-1 CASSKGFTDTQYF TGCGCCAGCAGCAAGGGATTTACAGATACGCAGTATTTT
TRBJ2-7 . . TRBV7-9 CASSLGRQSQSYEQYF TGTGCCAGCAGCTTAGGGAGACAGTCCCAATCCTACGAGCAGTACTTC
TRBJ2-2 . TRBD1 TRBV10-3 CAISESGTGQSTGELFF TGTGCCATCAGTGAATCCGGGACAGGGCAGTCGACCGGGGAGCTGTTTTTT
TRBJ1-2 . TRBD1 TRBV7-6 CASSSLDRGRGGYTF TGTGCCAGCAGCTCCCTCGACAGGGGACGGGGTGGCTACACCTTC
TRBJ1-2 . . TRBV11-1 CASSPLGQGLNYGYTF TGTGCCAGCAGCCCCCTGGGACAAGGGCTTAACTATGGCTACACCTTC
TRBJ2-3 . . TRBV6-5 CASSLGGGPDTQYF TGTGCCAGCAGTTTAGGGGGGGGGCCGGATACGCAGTATTTT
TRBJ2-7 . TRBD1 TRBV18 CASSPETRGREQYF TGTGCCAGCTCACCCGAGACCAGGGGGCGCGAGCAGTACTTC
TRBJ2-2 . . TRBV5-1 CASSLTNTGELFF TGCGCCAGCAGCTTAACGAACACCGGGGAGCTGTTTTTT
TRBJ2-6 . . TRBV5-1 CASSLAGGSGANVLTF TGCGCCAGCAGCTTGGCCGGGGGTTCCGGGGCCAACGTCCTGACTTTC
TRBJ2-3 . TRBD2 TRBV30 CAWRLAASTDTQYF TGTGCCTGGAGACTAGCGGCTAGCACAGATACGCAGTATTTT
TRBJ2-7 once TRBD2 TRBV6-6 CASRSSGRFYEQYF TGTGCCAGCAGGTCTAGCGGGAGGTTTTACGAGCAGTACTTC
TRBJ2-3 . . TRBV19 CASRMAGSGDTQYF TGTGCCAGCAGGATGGCGGGGTCAGGAGATACGCAGTATTTT
TRBJ2-4 . . TRBV7-7 CASSQLGPFQDIQYF TGTGCTAGCAGCCAGTTAGGACCGTTCCAGGACATTCAGTACTTC
TRBJ1-6 few . TRBV5-4 CASSPGTPTSPLHF TGTGCCAGCAGCCCCGGGACCCCAACTTCACCCCTCCACTTT
TRBJ1-1 . TRBD1 TRBV6-1 CASVLQGAGGSEAFF TGTGCCAGCGTCCTCCAGGGGGCTGGAGGCTCCGAAGCTTTCTTT
TRBJ1-2 . TRBD1 TRBV23-1 CASIPNRGNTF TGCGCCAGCATACCAAACAGGGGGAACACCTTC
TRBJ2-1 . . TRBV28 CASSLAHNEQFF TGTGCCAGCAGTTTAGCCCACAATGAGCAGTTCTTC
TRBJ2-7 . TRBD1 TRBV5-1 CASSLEGQGGNEQYF TGCGCCAGCAGCCTGGAAGGACAGGGAGGAAACGAGCAGTACTTC
TRBJ2-4 . TRBD1 TRBV30 CAWSAGGPQNIQYF TGTGCCTGGAGCGCAGGGGGACCTCAAAACATTCAGTACTTC
TRBJ2-7 . TRBD2 TRBV7-2 CASSFRLAGLYEQYF TGTGCCAGCAGCTTCCGGCTAGCGGGCCTCTACGAGCAGTACTTC
TRBJ2-7 . TRBD1 TRBV6-1 CASSEGTGSYEQYF TGTGCCAGCAGTGAAGGGACAGGGAGCTACGAGCAGTACTTC
TRBJ1-2 . . TRBV5-6 CASSSIGHSNYGYTF TGTGCCAGCAGCTCGATTGGACATAGTAACTATGGCTACACCTTC
TRBJ2-7 once . TRBV5-1 CASSLAPYEQYF TGCGCCAGCAGCTTGGCACCCTACGAGCAGTACTTC
TRBJ2-7 . TRBD1 TRBV19 CASSDPGQGKSEQYF TGTGCCAGTAGTGATCCGGGACAGGGAAAATCCGAGCAGTACTTC
TRBJ2-7 once . TRBV10-3 CAISGIVGPGEQYF TGTGCCATCAGCGGGATCGTCGGTCCCGGCGAGCAGTACTTC
TRBJ2-5 . . TRBV9 CASSTQLGAETQYF TGTGCCAGCAGCACACAACTTGGAGCTGAGACCCAGTACTTC
TRBJ2-3 . TRBD2 TRBV6-1 CASPGGRTDTQYF TGTGCTTCCCCCGGCGGGAGGACAGATACGCAGTATTTT
TRBJ1-1 . . TRBV4-3 CASSQEIVRDTEAFF TGCGCCAGCAGCCAAGAAATTGTCAGGGACACTGAAGCTTTCTTT
TRBJ2-1 once TRBD2 TRBV7-2 CASSKRGGLGLINEQFF TGTGCCAGCAGCAAGAGGGGTGGACTAGGCCTTATCAATGAGCAGTTCTTC
TRBJ1-1 . . TRBV10-3 CAIRLGTPNTEAFF TGTGCCATCCGGTTGGGCACCCCGAACACTGAAGCTTTCTTT
TRBJ2-1 . TRBD1 TRBV5-4 CASSSSPGGNIYNEQFF TGTGCCAGCAGCTCCTCGCCAGGGGGCAATATCTACAATGAGCAGTTCTTC
TRBJ1-1 . . TRBV7-8 CASNIFSEDTEAFF TGTGCCAGCAACATTTTTTCGGAGGACACTGAAGCTTTCTTT
TRBJ2-2 . . TRBV7-2 CASSLVSNELFF TGTGCCAGCAGCTTAGTGTCCAACGAGCTGTTTTTT
TRBJ2-3 . . TRBV5-1 CASSLGSSGAYTQYF TGCGCCAGCAGCTTAGGTAGCTCGGGGGCCTATACGCAGTATTTT
TRBJ2-2 . . TRBV19 CASSRRPAGELFF TGTGCCAGTAGTCGTCGGCCGGCCGGGGAGCTGTTTTTT
TRBJ2-1 . TRBD2 TRBV7-8 CASTSASGSWNEQFF TGTGCCAGCACCTCCGCGAGCGGGAGCTGGAATGAGCAGTTCTTC
TRBJ1-6 . . TRBV19 CASSTRNRENSPLHF TGTGCCAGTAGTACCCGGAACAGAGAGAATTCACCCCTCCACTTT
TRBJ2-1 . TRBD2 TRBV18 CASSPELGLVGNEQFF TGTGCCAGCTCACCCGAACTCGGACTAGTGGGCAATGAGCAGTTCTTC
TRBJ1-5 . . TRBV9 CASSVGNNQPQHF TGTGCCAGCAGCGTAGGTAACAATCAGCCCCAGCATTTT
TRBJ2-7 . . TRBV2 CASRESRGNEQYF TGTGCCAGCAGGGAGAGCAGGGGTAACGAGCAGTACTTC
TRBJ1-2 . . TRBV28 CASGTVFDGYTF TGTGCCAGCGGAACTGTGTTCGATGGCTACACCTTC
TRBJ1-5 . TRBD1 TRBV7-9 CASSLGGQGGQPQHF TGTGCCAGCAGCTTGGGGGGACAGGGGGGTCAGCCCCAGCATTTT
TRBJ1-1 . . TRBV7-9 CASSSDGGVTEAFF TGTGCCAGCAGCTCCGATGGAGGGGTTACTGAAGCTTTCTTT
TRBJ1-1 . . TRBV2 CASIGVAEAFF TGTGCCAGCATTGGGGTGGCTGAAGCTTTCTTT
TRBJ2-4 . . TRBV7-8 CASSLGKWLGGIQYF TGTGCCAGCAGCTTAGGAAAATGGTTGGGAGGCATTCAGTACTTC
TRBJ2-3 . TRBD2 TRBV19 CASSGIAGTVDTQYF TGTGCCAGTAGTGGGATAGCGGGAACGGTAGATACGCAGTATTTT
TRBJ2-1 . TRBD1 TRBV4-3 CASSQRDRGNNEQFF TGCGCCAGCAGCCAACGGGACAGGGGCAACAATGAGCAGTTCTTC
TRBJ2-5 . . TRBV5-6 CASSLAGGSQETQYF TGTGCCAGCAGCTTGGCCGGAGGCTCCCAAGAGACCCAGTACTTC